This T cell receptor beta chain was observed in a study of cytomegalovirus exposure and HLA in healthy donors (TCRdb year 2017). About the investigation overall: An earlier analysis of 587 of the donors reported 250 to 350 Gb of sequence data and 117 million unique TCR beta sequences obtained from about 200 million T cells. Roughly five DR-DQ haplotypes were handled as single units for association and clustering, since linkage in the cohort was strong. Among the roughly 370 genotyped donors, 75% to 90% belonged to the genetic ancestry cluster associated with self-reported Caucasian donors. Among 398 genotyped donors of the cohort, an average of around 250,000 unique TCR beta nucleotide sequences was sequenced per donor, of which about 18% were non-productive. About 320 gigabases of sequencing data and tens of millions of unique TCR sequences were included in an early release covering 500 to 750 HLA-typed donors. Class I and class II HLA loci were covered by the typing at four-digit resolution. A later genetic analysis took genome-wide SNP genotypes for about 55% of the 666 donors and used that subset as a discovery cohort. Rather than drawing on any new phenotypic data, the later analysis identified candidate immune exposures from TCR beta sequences and the way those sequences occurred across donors. In addition to the first cohort of several hundred subjects, a separate validation cohort of 120 different subjects was used. The study was designed to test whether signatures of past pathogen exposure could be identified by cataloging public T cell receptors. Every discovery cohort repertoire had been produced on one sequencing platform. A later analysis re-analyzed previously published TCR beta repertoires from roughly 690 donors and added high-resolution HLA genotyping to study TCR occurrence patterns. Donor age, sex, ethnicity and CMV serostatus were compiled together with the repertoire data. In an earlier analysis of roughly 600 of the donors, high-throughput TCR beta sequencing was used to judge whether each TCR beta V gene segment behaved as functional or pseudogenic. To predict cytomegalovirus infection status, the study brought together high-throughput TCR immunosequencing, statistical association of individual TCRs with disease status, and machine learning. Using immunosequencing, the study profiled T cell repertoires from around 680 subjects and related those repertoires to cytomegalovirus serostatus. Typing coverage varied by locus: about 620-640 donors for A, B, C, DRB1 and DQB1; roughly 560 for DQA1; about 590 for DPA1; approximately 470 for DPB1.

Library preparation employed the immunoSEQ multiplex PCR assay. A mixture of 60 forward primers for TCR Vbeta segments and 13 reverse primers for TCR Jbeta segments was used in the multiplex PCR. The CDR3 region of rearranged TCR beta genes was amplified from genomic DNA by a multiplex PCR assay. Amplified TCR beta libraries were sequenced as 87-base-pair reads on the Illumina HiSeq System. In the source study's methods: A later analysis tallied 70 million to 100 million unique TCR beta chains across the 700 or so repertoires, and about 10 million of those chains were shared by two or more donors. To remove PCR and sequencing errors, raw reads were error-corrected and collapsed into unique sequences using a nearest-neighbor algorithm that merged closely related sequences. CDR3 sequences were aligned to IMGT reference sequences to assign V, D and J gene segments. For a sequence to be retained, at least a six-nucleotide match to both a V gene segment and a J gene segment was required. Rearrangements were classified as productive when the CDR3 lacked stop codons and remained in frame with V and J, and all other rearrangements were classified as non-productive. Following IMGT convention, CDR3 was defined as the stretch from the second conserved V-encoded cysteine up to the conserved J-encoded phenylalanine. The earlier analysis of some 580 of the donors excluded any sequence lacking an unambiguous match to a single V gene segment. An earlier analysis of approximately 590 of the donors called V segments functional above 56.7% productive rearrangements and segregating when the between-donor standard deviation exceeded 5%. A statistical classification framework was built for diagnosing cytomegalovirus status from the catalog of TCR beta chain sequences. A later analysis assigned V and J genes by comparing TCR nucleotide sequences with IMGT/GENE-DB human TR gene sequences. In a later analysis, CDR3 sequences and most-parsimonious VDJ recombination scenarios were assigned using the TCRdist pipeline. In a later analysis, every TCR beta chain was defined by the combination of its CDR3 amino acid sequence and its V-gene family, and reads without a unique V-gene family were dropped. To address suspected cross-contamination and a sequencing artifact, a later analysis removed roughly 580 highly shared, low-generation-probability nucleotide sequences. A later analysis calculated a clonal expansion index for each public chain from normalized within-repertoire ranks of inferred template counts. Generation probabilities in a later analysis came from a VDJ recombination model fitted to out-of-frame rearrangements, and those results were checked against IGoR. Hypergeometric tests were used in a later analysis to score TCR-TCR, TCR-HLA and TCR-CMV co-occurrence, with a repertoire-size bias correction applied to the TCR pairs. In a later analysis, false discovery rates were estimated by permuting HLA or CMV assignments 20 times. In a later analysis, co-occurring TCRs were grouped with DBSCAN, and TCRdist sequence similarity was added when clustering was performed within HLA-allele-positive subsets. Co-occurrence clustering excluded repertoires with fewer than 30,000 or more than 120,000 public chains, plus five with anomalous nucleotide sharing. In its TCRdb copy, this immuneACCESS table keeps in-frame sequences only and misses some clones. Where compared with another copy, unresolved V genes explain less than half of these, and the others have no known cause. V and J calls and clone size are those listed in that table; D and trimming were worked out from the DNA. The sample profile shows roughly 170,000 clones; 83% of them were found once. The biggest ten clones account for over 1.5% of the sample.

Overall study results and their limits: HLA typing was unavailable for some donors at each locus, so association tests used only the typed subset. In a later genetic analysis, a missense DCLRE1C variant was associated with V-gene and J-gene trimming of TCR beta chains, and the association was replicated in an independent cohort. A few of the identified cytomegalovirus-associated TCR beta chains were confirmed in vitro to be specific for cytomegalovirus antigens. The authors suggested that the approach could potentially be extended to other disease states and immunological phenotypes. Linkage disequilibrium might explain the correlated functional status among segregating V segments, but an unknown experimental factor could not be excluded. In a later analysis, around 17,000 TCR beta sequences were associated with specific HLA alleles at a false discovery rate of 0.05. A later analysis found that HLA-associated TCR beta chains were more clonally expanded and had lower generation probabilities than equally common non-associated chains. The presence/absence analyses assumed that sequencing depth was roughly uniform across donors, and that assumption may not be true. In an earlier analysis of approximately 590 of the donors, most TCR beta V segments were observed in productive rearrangements about 87% or about 30% of the time, broadly matching IMGT annotations. While some public TCRs were present in many individuals, most TCR sequences turned up only very rarely across donors. In a later analysis, most CMV-associated TCR beta chains were found to appear HLA-restricted, with HLA associations seemingly driven largely by CMV exposure. In the study, approximately 160 TCR beta chains were listed as associated with cytomegalovirus. A later analysis found that TCR association rates varied across HLA loci, with DRB1 alleles showing the most associated TCRs and HLA-C alleles the fewest. Only TCR beta chains were sequenced in this cohort, and the absence of alpha or paired-chain data limited detectable features. According to a later analysis, parvovirus B19, influenza, CMV and Epstein-Barr virus appeared linked to several top co-occurrence clusters. When HLA alleles, especially DR and DQ, strongly co-occurred, attributing TCR associations to individual alleles was difficult. The classifier was reported to diagnose cytomegalovirus status with high specificity and sensitivity in both the original cohort and the validation cohort. Because counts were too low, roughly 18 rarely observed V segments, including chromosome 9 orphons, were left out of the earlier analysis of 587 of the donors. Some IMGT-functional V segments, including TRBV6-2 and TRBV6-3, could not be told apart with the 87-base-pair reads, so those segments were excluded. The sequencing pipeline was judged likely to have produced a cluster of highly shared sequence variants as a technical artifact. A further reported finding was that TCR beta sequences accurately predicted the HLA-A and HLA-B alleles for most subjects in the first cohort. Compared with the approximately 710-donor mean, donors in an Asian-associated ancestry cluster had fewer N-insertions in productive TCRs, according to a later genetic analysis. For the cohort, immune exposure information was limited to CMV serostatus.

The germline V gene encodes CDR1 MNHNS and CDR2 SASEGT. The CDR3 covers 13 residues, taking in both the cysteine and the phenylalanine. Just the 39-base CDR3 DNA is kept, in frame starting at base 1. The cohort comprised under 700 healthy bone marrow donors. Cohort members were all nominally healthy when sampled, although unrecorded immune exposures were likely present. The donor was CMV seronegative and belonged to the group of roughly 330 seronegative cohort members. A peripheral blood sample was collected from each donor, and TCR beta sequencing was performed on peripheral blood mononuclear cells. Genomic DNA was extracted from the blood cell samples with the Qiagen DNeasy Blood Extraction Kit. To note about this clone: Its binding antigen is unknown. A junction end diverges from the germline sequence, so it may reflect a read error.

The chain is encoded by TRBV6-1 joined to TRBJ1-1, with 8 central nucleotides matching TRBD1. This TCR was sampled from a man in his forties or fifties in good health and CMV-seronegative. The sequencing sample was made of PBMCs. The CDR3 amino acid sequence is: CASSAGQRTGCIF. The DNA sequence is TGTGCCAGCAGTGCTGGGCAGCGGACAGGGTGTATCTTT.